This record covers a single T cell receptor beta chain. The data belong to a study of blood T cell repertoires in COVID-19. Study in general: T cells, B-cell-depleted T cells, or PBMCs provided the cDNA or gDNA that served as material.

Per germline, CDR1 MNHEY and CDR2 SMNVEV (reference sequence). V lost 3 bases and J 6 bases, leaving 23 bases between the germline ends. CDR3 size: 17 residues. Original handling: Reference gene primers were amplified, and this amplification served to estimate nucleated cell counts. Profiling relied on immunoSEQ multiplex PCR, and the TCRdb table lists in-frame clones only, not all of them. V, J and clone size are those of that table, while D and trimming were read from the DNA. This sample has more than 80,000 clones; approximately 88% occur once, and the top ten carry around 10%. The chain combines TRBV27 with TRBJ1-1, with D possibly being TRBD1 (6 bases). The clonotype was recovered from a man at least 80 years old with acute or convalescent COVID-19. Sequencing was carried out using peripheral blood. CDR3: CASSLLQGGKKVSEAFF. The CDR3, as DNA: TGTGCCAGCAGTTTGTTACAGGGAGGGAAAAAGGTATCTGAAGCTTTCTTT.